This entry features one T cell receptor beta chain sequence. Methods used by the authors: Using reference gene primer amplification, nucleated cell counts were estimated. Method: immunoSEQ multiplex PCR; TCRdb's copy keeps in-frame clones and lacks some. That table supplies the V and J calls and clone size; D and trimming were determined from the DNA. This sample has about 220,000 clones, with around 80% found just once. The data were obtained in a study of blood T cell repertoires in COVID-19. Study context: Donors in the United States, Italy and Spain gave samples during acute or convalescent COVID-19.

This receptor was obtained from a man aged 45 to 65 with active or convalescent COVID-19. Sequenced input: peripheral blood.

CDR3 sequence: CASSFRGRVTDTQYF. CDR3 sequence (DNA): TGTGCCAGCAGCTTCAGGGGGCGAGTCACAGATACGCAGTATTTT. The J gene is TRBJ2-3, the V gene TRBV7-3, with 8 bases lining up with TRBD1. After removal of 3 bases from V and 2 bases from J, the junction contained 4 bases not matched to a gene. The CDR3 spans 15 residues. CDR1 and CDR2 (germline): SGHTA, FQGTGA.